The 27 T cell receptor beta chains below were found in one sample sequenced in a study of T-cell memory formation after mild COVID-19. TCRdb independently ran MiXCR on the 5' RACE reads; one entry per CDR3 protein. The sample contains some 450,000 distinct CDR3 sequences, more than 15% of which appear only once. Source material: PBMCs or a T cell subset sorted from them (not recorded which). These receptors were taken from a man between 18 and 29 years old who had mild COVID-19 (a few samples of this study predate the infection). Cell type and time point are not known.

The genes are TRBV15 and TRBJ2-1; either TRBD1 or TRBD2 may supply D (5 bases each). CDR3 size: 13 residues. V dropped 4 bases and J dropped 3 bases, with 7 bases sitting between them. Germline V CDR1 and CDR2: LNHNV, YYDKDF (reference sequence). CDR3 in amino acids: CATSTGGYNEQFF. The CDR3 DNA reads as TGTGCCACCAGCACTGGGGGCTACAATGAGCAGTTCTTC.

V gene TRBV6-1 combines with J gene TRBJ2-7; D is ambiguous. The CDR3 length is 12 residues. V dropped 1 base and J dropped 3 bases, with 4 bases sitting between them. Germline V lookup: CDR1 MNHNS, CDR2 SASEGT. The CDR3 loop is CASSEENYEQYV. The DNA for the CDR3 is TGTGCCAGCAGTGAAGAGAACTACGAGCAGTACGTC.

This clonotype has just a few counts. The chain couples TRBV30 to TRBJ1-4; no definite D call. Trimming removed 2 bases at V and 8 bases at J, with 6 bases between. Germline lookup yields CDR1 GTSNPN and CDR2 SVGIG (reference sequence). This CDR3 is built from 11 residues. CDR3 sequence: CAWSLTEKLFF. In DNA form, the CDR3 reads TGTGCCTGGAGTCTAACGGAAAAACTGTTTTTT. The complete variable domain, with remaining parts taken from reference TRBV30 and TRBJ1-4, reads SQTIHQWPATLVQPVGSPLSLECTVEGTSNPNLYWYRQAAGRGLQLLFYSVGIGQISSEVPQNLSASRPQDRQFILSSKKLLLSDSGFYLCAWSLTEKLFFGSGTQLSVL.

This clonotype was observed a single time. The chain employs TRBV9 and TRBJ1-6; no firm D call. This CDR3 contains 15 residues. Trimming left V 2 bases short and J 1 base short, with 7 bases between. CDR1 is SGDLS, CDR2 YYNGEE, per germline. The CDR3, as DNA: TGTGCCAGCAGCGTTTTTTCTTCCTATAATTCACCCCTCCACTTT. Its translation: CASSVFSSYNSPLHF.

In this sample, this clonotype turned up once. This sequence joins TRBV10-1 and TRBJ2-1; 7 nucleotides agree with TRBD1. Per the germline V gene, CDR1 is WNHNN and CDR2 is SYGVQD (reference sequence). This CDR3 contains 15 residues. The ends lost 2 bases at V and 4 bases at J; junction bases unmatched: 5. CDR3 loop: CASSEESGGYNEQFF. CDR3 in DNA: TGCGCCAGCAGTGAGGAGTCAGGGGGATACAATGAGCAGTTCTTC.

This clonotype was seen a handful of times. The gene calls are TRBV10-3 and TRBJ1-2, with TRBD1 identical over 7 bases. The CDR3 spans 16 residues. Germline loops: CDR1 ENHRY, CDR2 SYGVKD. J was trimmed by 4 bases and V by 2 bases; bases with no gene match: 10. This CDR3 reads CAISELLGQVGYGYTF. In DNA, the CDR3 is TGTGCCATCAGTGAGCTCCTAGGACAGGTGGGCTATGGCTACACCTTC.

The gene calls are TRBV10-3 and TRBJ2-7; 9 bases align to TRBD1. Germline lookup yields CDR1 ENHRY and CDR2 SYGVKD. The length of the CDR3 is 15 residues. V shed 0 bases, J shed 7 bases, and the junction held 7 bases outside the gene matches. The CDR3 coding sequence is TGTGCCATCAGTGAGTCACAGGGGGCAGGGAAGGAGCAGTACTTC. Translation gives CAISESQGAGKEQYF.

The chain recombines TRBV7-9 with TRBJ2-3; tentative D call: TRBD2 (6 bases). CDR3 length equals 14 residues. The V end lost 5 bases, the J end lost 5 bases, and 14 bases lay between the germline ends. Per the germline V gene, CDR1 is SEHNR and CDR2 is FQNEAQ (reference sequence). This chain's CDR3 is CASSPWRGEDTQYF. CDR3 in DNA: TGTGCCAGCAGCCCATGGAGGGGAGAAGATACGCAGTATTTT.

CDR3 DNA: TGTGCCACCAGCAGGGACGGGCGCTATGGCTACACCTTC. Protein sequence: CATSRDGRYGYTF. This chain uses TRBV15 with TRBJ1-2; no clear D gene. The V gene lost 3 bases and the J gene lost 4 bases, with 9 bases spanning the gap. Germline values: CDR1 LNHNV, CDR2 YYDKDF (reference sequence). The CDR3 has 13 residues.

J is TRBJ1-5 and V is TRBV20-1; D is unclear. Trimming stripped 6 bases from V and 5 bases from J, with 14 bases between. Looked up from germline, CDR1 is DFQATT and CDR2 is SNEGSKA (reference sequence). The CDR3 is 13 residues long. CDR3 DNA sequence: TGCAGTGCGCCCGGGAACTGGTATCAGCCCCAGCATTTT. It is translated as CSAPGNWYQPQHF.

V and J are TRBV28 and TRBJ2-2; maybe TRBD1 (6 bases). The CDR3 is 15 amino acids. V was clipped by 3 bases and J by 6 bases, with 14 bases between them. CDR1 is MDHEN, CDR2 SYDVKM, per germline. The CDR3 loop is CASSLNREGPGELFF. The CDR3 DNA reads TGTGCCAGCAGTTTGAACAGGGAAGGGCCCGGGGAGCTGTTTTTT.

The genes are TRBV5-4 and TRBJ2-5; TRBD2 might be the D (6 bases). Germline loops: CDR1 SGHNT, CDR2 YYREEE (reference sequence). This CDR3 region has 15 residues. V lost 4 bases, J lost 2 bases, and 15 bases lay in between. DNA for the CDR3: TGTGCCAGCAGCGTGGGACTCGCCAAGCAAGAGACCCAGTACTTC. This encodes CASSVGLAKQETQYF. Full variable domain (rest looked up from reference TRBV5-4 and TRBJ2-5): ETGVTQSPTHLIKTRGQQVTLRCSSQSGHNTVSWYQQALGQGPQFIFQYYREEENGRGNFPPRFSGLQFPNYSSELNVNALELDDSALYLCASSVGLAKQETQYFGPGTRLLVL.

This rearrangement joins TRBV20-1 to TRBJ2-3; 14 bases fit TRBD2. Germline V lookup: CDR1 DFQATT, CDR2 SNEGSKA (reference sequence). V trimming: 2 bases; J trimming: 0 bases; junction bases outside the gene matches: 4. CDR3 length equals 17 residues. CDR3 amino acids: CSARWGLAGASTDTQYF. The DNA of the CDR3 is TGCAGTGCTAGATGGGGACTAGCGGGGGCCAGCACAGATACGCAGTATTTT.

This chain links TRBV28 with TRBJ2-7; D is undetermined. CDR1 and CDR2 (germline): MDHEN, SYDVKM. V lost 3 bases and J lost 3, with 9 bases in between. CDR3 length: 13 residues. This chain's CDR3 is CASSLYDNYEQYV. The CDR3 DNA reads TGTGCCAGCAGTTTGTATGACAACTACGAGCAGTACGTC.

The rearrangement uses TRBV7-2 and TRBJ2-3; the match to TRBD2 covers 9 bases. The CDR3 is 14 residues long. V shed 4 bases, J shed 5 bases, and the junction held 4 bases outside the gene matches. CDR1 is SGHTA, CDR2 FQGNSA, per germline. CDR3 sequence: CASSWGGGEDTQYF. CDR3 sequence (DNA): TGTGCCAGCAGCTGGGGCGGGGGGGAAGATACGCAGTATTTT.

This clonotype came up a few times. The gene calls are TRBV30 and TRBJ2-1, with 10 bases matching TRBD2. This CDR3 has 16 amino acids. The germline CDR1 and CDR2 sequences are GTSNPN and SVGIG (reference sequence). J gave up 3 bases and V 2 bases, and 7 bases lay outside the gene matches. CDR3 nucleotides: TGTGCCTGGAGTTTTAAAGCGGGGGGGTTCTACAATGAGCAGTTCTTC. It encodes CAWSFKAGGFYNEQFF.

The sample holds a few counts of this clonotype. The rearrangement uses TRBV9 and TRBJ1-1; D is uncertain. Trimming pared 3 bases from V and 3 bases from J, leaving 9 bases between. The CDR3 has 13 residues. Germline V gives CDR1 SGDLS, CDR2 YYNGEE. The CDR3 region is CASSARRDTEAFF. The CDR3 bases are TGTGCCAGCAGCGCAAGACGGGACACTGAAGCTTTCTTT.

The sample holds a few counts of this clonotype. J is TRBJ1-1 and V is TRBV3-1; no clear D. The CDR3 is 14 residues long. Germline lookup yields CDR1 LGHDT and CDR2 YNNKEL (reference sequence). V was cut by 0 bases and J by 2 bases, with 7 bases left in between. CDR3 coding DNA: TGTGCCAGCAGCCAAGAACAGACAAACACTGAAGCTTTCTTT. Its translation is CASSQEQTNTEAFF. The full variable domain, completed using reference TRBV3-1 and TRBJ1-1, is DTAVSQTPKYLVTQMGNDKSIKCEQNLGHDTMYWYKQDSKKFLKIMFSYNNKELIINETVPNRFSPKSPDKAHLNLHINSLELGDSAVYFCASSQEQTNTEAFFGQGTRLTVV.

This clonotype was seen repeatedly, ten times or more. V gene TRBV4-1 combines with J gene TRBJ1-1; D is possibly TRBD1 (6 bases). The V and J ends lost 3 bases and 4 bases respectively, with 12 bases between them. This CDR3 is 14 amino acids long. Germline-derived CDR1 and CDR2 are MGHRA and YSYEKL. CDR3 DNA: TGCGCCAGCAGCCAGGGAGGGGGTGGCACTGAAGCTTTCTTT. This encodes CASSQGGGGTEAFF.

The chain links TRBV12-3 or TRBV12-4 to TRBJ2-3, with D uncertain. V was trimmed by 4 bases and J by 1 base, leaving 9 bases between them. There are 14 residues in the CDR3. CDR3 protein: CASSSSSGTDTQYF. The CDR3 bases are TGTGCCAGCAGTTCGAGTAGTGGCACAGATACGCAGTATTTT.

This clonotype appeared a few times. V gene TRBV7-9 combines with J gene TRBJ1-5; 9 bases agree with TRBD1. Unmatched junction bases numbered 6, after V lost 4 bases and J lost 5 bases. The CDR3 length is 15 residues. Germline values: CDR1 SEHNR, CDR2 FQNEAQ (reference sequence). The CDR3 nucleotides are TGTGCCAGCAGCTGGGGACAGGGTCTCGATCAGCCCCAGCATTTT. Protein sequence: CASSWGQGLDQPQHF.

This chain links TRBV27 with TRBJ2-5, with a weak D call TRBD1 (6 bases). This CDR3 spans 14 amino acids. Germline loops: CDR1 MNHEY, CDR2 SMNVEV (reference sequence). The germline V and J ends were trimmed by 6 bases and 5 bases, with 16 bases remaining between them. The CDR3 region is CASSTWGLGETQYF. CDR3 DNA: TGTGCCAGCAGCACCTGGGGGCTGGGGGAGACCCAGTACTTC.

The chain's CDR3 is CASSLVQGVSEQYF. The DNA of the CDR3 is TGCGCCAGCAGCTTGGTACAGGGGGTGTCCGAGCAGTACTTC. V gene TRBV5-1 combines with J gene TRBJ2-7; 8 bases match TRBD1. The trim removed 0 bases at V and 6 bases at J, leaving 5 bases unmatched. CDR3 size: 14 residues. The germline gives CDR1 SGHRS, CDR2 YFSETQ.

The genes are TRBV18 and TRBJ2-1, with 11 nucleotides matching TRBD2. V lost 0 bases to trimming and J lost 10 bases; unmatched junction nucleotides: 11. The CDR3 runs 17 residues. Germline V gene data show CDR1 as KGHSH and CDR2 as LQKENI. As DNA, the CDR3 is TGTGCCAGCTCACCACCGAACGGTAGCGGGGGGGCGAGGGAGCAGTTCTTC. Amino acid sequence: CASSPPNGSGGAREQFF.

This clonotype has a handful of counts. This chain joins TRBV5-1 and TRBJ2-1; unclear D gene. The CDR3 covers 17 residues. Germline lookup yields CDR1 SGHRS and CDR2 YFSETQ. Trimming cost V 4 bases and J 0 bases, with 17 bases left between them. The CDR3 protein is CASSLTQIESSYNEQFF. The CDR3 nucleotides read TGCGCCAGCAGCCTGACACAGATCGAGAGCTCCTACAATGAGCAGTTCTTC.

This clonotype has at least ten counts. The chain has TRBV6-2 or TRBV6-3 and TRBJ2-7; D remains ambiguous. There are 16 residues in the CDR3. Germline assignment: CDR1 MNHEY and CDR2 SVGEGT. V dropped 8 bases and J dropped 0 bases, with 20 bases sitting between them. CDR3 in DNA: TGTGCCAGCGAATCGGGCCGAGCGAGGAGCTCCTACGAGCAGTACTTC. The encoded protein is CASESGRARSSYEQYF.

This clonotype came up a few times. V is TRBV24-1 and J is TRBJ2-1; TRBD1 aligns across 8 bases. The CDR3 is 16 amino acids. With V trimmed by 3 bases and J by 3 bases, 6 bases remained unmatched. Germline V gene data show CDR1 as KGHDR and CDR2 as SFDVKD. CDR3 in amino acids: CATSDSAGGLYNEQFF. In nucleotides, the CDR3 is TGTGCCACCAGTGATAGTGCAGGGGGCCTCTACAATGAGCAGTTCTTC.